This T cell receptor beta chain was sequenced for a study of technical replicates of blood from a handful of donors (dated by TCRdb to the late 2010s). The library was prepared using the immunoSEQ multiplex PCR assay. TCRdb provides this immuneACCESS table in a form limited to in-frame rearrangements. Some clones are lacking; in checked studies, under half of them reflect an unresolved V gene, and why the rest are absent is not known. This sample lists 80,000 or so clones; 94% were detected once. 0.3% to 0.5% of the sample goes to the ten largest clones. On this clone: There is no known antigen for this receptor. No clone much larger than this one lies a single base away; base qualities are absent.

The source is a human donor in good health. Sequenced sample: T cells isolated from PBMCs.

The CDR3 sequence is CASSSRTGVGFDEQFF. The DNA reads as follows: TGTGCCAGCAGCAGCCGGACAGGGGTTGGGTTCGATGAGCAGTTCTTC. This sequence uses TRBV7-9 and TRBJ2-1; 9 nucleotides in the junction match TRBD1. According to the germline V gene (reference sequence), CDR1 reads SEHNR and CDR2 reads FQNEAQ. The CDR3 sequence holds 16 residues, the cysteine and phenylalanine included. Only CDR3 DNA remains: 48 bases, in frame from the first base. Trimming takes 5 bases off V and 8 bases off J; junction bases not matched to a gene: 13.